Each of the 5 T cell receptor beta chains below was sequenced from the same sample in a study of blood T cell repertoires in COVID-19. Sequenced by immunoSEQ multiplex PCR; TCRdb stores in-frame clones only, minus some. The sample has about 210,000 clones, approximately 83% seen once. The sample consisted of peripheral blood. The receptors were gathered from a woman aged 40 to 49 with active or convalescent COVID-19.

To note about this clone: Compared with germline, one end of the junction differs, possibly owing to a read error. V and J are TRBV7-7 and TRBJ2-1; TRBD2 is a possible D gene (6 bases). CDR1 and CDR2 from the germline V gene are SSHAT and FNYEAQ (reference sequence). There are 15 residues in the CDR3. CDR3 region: CASSLWSGALDEQFF. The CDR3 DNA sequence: TGTGCTAGCAGCTTGTGGTCGGGAGCTCTGGATGAGCAGTTCTTC.

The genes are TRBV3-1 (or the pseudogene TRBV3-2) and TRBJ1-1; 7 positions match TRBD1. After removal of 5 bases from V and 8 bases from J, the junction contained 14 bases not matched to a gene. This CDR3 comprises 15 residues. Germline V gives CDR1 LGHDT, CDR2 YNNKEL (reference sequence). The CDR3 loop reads CASSLEAGTVEEAFF. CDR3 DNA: TGTGCCAGCAGCTTAGAGGCCGGGACAGTCGAAGAAGCTTTCTTT.

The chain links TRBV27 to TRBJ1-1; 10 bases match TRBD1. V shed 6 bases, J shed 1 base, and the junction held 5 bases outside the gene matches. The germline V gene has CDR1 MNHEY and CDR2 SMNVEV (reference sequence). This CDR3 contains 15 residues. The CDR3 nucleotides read TGTGCCAGCAGGCGACAGGGGGCAGAGAACACTGAAGCTTTCTTT. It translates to CASRRQGAENTEAFF.

The CDR3 loop is CASTPDRDEKLFF. The DNA of the CDR3 is TGTGCCAGCACCCCAGACAGGGATGAAAAACTGTTTTTT. This rearrangement joins TRBV2 to TRBJ1-4, with TRBD1 matching 7 bases. With 7 bases clipped from V and 6 bases from J, the junction kept 5 bases outside the gene matches. The CDR3 loop spans 13 amino acids. The germline gives CDR1 SNHLY, CDR2 FYNNEI.

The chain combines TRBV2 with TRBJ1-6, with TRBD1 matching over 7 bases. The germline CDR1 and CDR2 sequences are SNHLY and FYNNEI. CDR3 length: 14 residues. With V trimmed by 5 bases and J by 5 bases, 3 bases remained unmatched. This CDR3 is CASSTGQNNSPLHF. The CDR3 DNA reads TGTGCCAGCAGTACGGGACAGAATAATTCACCCCTCCACTTT.